One sample yielded the 31 T cell receptor beta chains listed below, sequenced in a study of blood T cells in healthy people across ages. Next came a second PCR, run for about 7 to 12 cycles, which used a sample-barcoded 5' primer along with a J-beta primer mix. TCRdb called the 5' RACE reads again in MiXCR, with one record for every CDR3 protein. The sample carries hundreds of thousands of distinct CDR3 sequences, 56% recorded once. Material for sequencing was blood. Every receptor here comes from a man in his forties in good health.

In DNA form, the CDR3 reads TGTGCCAGCAGTACAGAGACAGGGGCCGGCGGGCCCCAGCATTTT. Encoded protein: CASSTETGAGGPQHF. The chain couples TRBV27 to TRBJ1-5; 8 nucleotides align to TRBD1. This CDR3 has 15 residues. CDR1 is MNHEY, CDR2 SMNVEV, per germline (reference sequence). With V trimmed by 5 bases and J by 9 bases, 12 bases remained unmatched.

The CDR3 region has the DNA TGCGCCAGCAGCCAACAGGGGGCTCCTAATGAAAAACTGTTTTTT. Translating it yields CASSQQGAPNEKLFF. The genes are TRBV5-1 and TRBJ1-4, with 9 bases aligning to TRBD1. The CDR3 length is 15 residues. The germline CDR1 and CDR2 sequences are SGHRS and YFSETQ. The ends lost 4 bases at V and 3 bases at J; junction bases unmatched: 4.

V is TRBV24-1 and J is TRBJ2-5; TRBD2 matches 8 bases. CDR3 length: 13 amino acids. The V gene's germline CDR1 is KGHDR and CDR2 SFDVKD. V lost 1 base to trimming and J lost 10 bases; unmatched junction nucleotides: 4. Written as DNA, the CDR3 is TGTGCCACCAGTGATTTTGGGCTAGCGGGCCAGTACTTC. It codes for CATSDFGLAGQYF.

This chain uses TRBV24-1 with TRBJ2-1, with D perhaps matching TRBD2 (6 bases). This CDR3 has 14 amino acids. Trimming removed 7 bases from V and 6 bases from J, with 15 bases in between. The germline V gene has CDR1 KGHDR and CDR2 SFDVKD. As DNA, the CDR3 is TGTGCCACCAGGCGAACCGGGACTTCCAATGAGCAGTTCTTC. Amino acids: CATRRTGTSNEQFF.

This clonotype was seen more than once but under ten times. The CDR3 region is CASSPRRGGGTPYNEQFF. The CDR3 DNA follows: TGTGCCAGCAGCCCCCGACGAGGCGGGGGGACCCCCTACAATGAGCAGTTCTTC. The chain employs TRBV12-3 or TRBV12-4 and TRBJ2-1, with 8 positions matching TRBD2. Losses at the gene ends were 6 bases for V and 2 bases for J; bases not matched to a gene: 15. CDR3 length: 18 residues.

This clonotype has a handful of counts. The chain uses TRBV7-3 and TRBJ2-7, with D possibly matching TRBD2 (6 bases). The CDR3 extends over 15 amino acids. The V end lost 8 bases, the J end lost 2 bases, and 19 bases lay between the germline ends. Germline CDR1 SGHTA, CDR2 FQGTGA. The CDR3 reads CASPLWGEPPYEQYF. The CDR3 DNA sequence: TGTGCCAGCCCCCTTTGGGGGGAGCCGCCCTACGAGCAGTACTTC.

This clonotype appeared a few times. The chain has TRBV4-3 and TRBJ1-1, with D maybe TRBD1 (5 bases). V shed 1 base and J shed 7 bases, with 7 bases lying between them. CDR3 length: 12 amino acids. From germline, CDR1 is LGHNA and CDR2 YSLEER. The CDR3 sequence is CASSQGGGEAFF. DNA of the CDR3: TGCGCCAGCAGCCAAGGCGGGGGTGAAGCTTTCTTT.

Only a few counts were recorded for this clonotype. The V call is TRBV29-1, the J call TRBJ2-1; D may be TRBD1 (6 bases). This CDR3 is 12 amino acids long. V gave up 6 bases and J gave up 6 bases, with 12 bases separating them. Germline V CDR1 and CDR2: SQVTM, ANQGSEA. The CDR3 is CSVWTERNEQFF. The CDR3 DNA follows: TGCAGCGTGTGGACAGAACGCAATGAGCAGTTCTTC.

This clonotype showed up just once. The chain combines TRBV14 with TRBJ1-2; D is unresolved. The CDR3 covers 15 residues. The germline V gene has CDR1 SGHDN and CDR2 FVKESK. V was trimmed by 0 bases and J by 4 bases, leaving 12 bases between them. The CDR3 DNA is TGTGCCAGCAGCCAAGATTGGGCCAACGGCTATGGCTACACCTTC. Protein: CASSQDWANGYGYTF.

The rearrangement joins TRBV6-5 to TRBJ2-5, with no clear D. CDR1 and CDR2 from the germline V gene are MNHEY and SVGAGI. The CDR3 extends over 15 amino acids. Trimming removed 4 bases at V and 0 bases at J, with 12 bases between. The CDR3, as DNA: TGTGCCAGCAGTTCCCAGCCGGACCACCAAGAGACCCAGTACTTC. Translating it yields CASSSQPDHQETQYF.

As regards this clonotype: One end of the junction does not line up with germline, which may come from a read error. V usage is TRBV7-7 and J usage is TRBJ2-1, with 8 bases matching TRBD1. The CDR3 length is 14 residues. The germline V gene has CDR1 SSHAT and CDR2 FNYEAQ (reference sequence). In nucleotides, the CDR3 is TGTGCTAGCAGCTTAGATGCAGGGGGCGATGAGCAGTTCTTC. This codes for CASSLDAGGDEQFF.

The chain joins TRBV7-2 to TRBJ1-5, with a possible D match to TRBD1 (6 bases). Germline V gives CDR1 SGHTA, CDR2 FQGNSA. V was trimmed by 5 bases and J by 0 bases, leaving 11 bases between them. This CDR3 is 15 amino acids long. The CDR3 bases are TGTGCCAGCAGCCCGCGGGGGGCTAGCAATCAGCCCCAGCATTTT. Amino acid sequence: CASSPRGASNQPQHF.

The rearrangement joins TRBV13 to TRBJ2-7; D is possibly TRBD1 (6 bases). Per the germline V gene, CDR1 is PRHDT and CDR2 is FYEKMQ (reference sequence). Trimming removed 5 bases at V and 5 bases at J, with 13 bases between. The CDR3 is 13 amino acids. DNA of the CDR3: TGTGCCAGCAGCCCCGGGACAAGCAACGAGCAGTACTTC. Protein: CASSPGTSNEQYF.

This chain links TRBV12-3 or TRBV12-4 with TRBJ1-4; D gene ambiguous. The CDR3 covers 21 residues. Trimming left V 3 bases short and J 4 bases short, with 30 bases between. CDR3 coding DNA: TGTGCCAGCAGTTTGAGATCGCACGGCCCGGGGTCAGATGCCCATAATGAAAAACTGTTTTTT. It codes for CASSLRSHGPGSDAHNEKLFF.

The chain carries TRBV3-1 and TRBJ2-2, with TRBD1 as a possible D gene (5 bases). The V end was cut by 6 bases, the J end by 1 base, with 15 bases between. Germline V gene lookup returns CDR1 LGHDT and CDR2 YNNKEL (reference sequence). The CDR3 sequence is 16 residues long. This chain's CDR3 is CASSQLDTRNTGELFF. CDR3 DNA: TGTGCCAGCAGTCAATTGGACACCCGGAACACCGGGGAGCTGTTTTTT.

The V and J genes are TRBV6-1 and TRBJ2-5; 7 nucleotides align to TRBD1. CDR3 length equals 14 residues. CDR1 is MNHNS, CDR2 SASEGT, per germline. V was pared by 7 bases and J by 5 bases, with 10 bases of the junction left unmatched. The CDR3 loop reads CASTSGPGQETQYF. In DNA, the CDR3 is TGTGCCAGCACCTCTGGACCGGGACAGGAGACCCAGTACTTC.

The V and J genes are TRBV20-1 and TRBJ2-7; 9 positions match TRBD2. The better agreement between TRBJ2-5 and the DNA end casts doubt on the J call. The germline V gene has CDR1 DFQATT and CDR2 SNEGSKA (reference sequence). This CDR3 is built from 14 residues. CDR3 DNA: TGCAGTGCTAGAGATAGCGGGAGTGGAGAGACCCAGTACTTC. This codes for CSARDSGSGETQYF.

The chain employs TRBV7-2 and TRBJ2-4; 8 bases match TRBD2. The end of the DNA aligns better with TRBJ2-7, so the J call may be wrong. This CDR3 is built from 16 residues. Germline assignment: CDR1 SGHTA and CDR2 FQGNSA. Here the CDR3 reads CASTYSREGGSYEQYF. The CDR3 nucleotides are TGTGCCAGCACCTATTCCCGGGAGGGCGGTTCATACGAGCAGTACTTC.

This clonotype was found a few times. This rearrangement joins TRBV12-3 or TRBV12-4 to TRBJ1-2, with D perhaps TRBD1 (5 bases). Between the trimmed V and J ends, which lost 7 bases and 2 bases, there was a span of 14 bases. This CDR3 contains 14 residues. The chain's CDR3 is CASTTQGTNYGYTF. The CDR3 coding sequence is TGTGCCAGCACAACCCAGGGAACGAACTATGGCTACACCTTC.

The chain links TRBV6-2 or TRBV6-3 to TRBJ2-1; D might be TRBD2 (5 bases). CDR1 is MNHEY, CDR2 SVGEGT, per germline. The length of the CDR3 is 14 residues. V gave up 8 bases and J gave up 6 bases, with 17 bases separating them. The CDR3 region is CASSLEDLTNEQFF. The CDR3, as DNA: TGTGCCAGCTCACTAGAGGACCTCACCAATGAGCAGTTCTTC.

This clonotype was seen only a few times. The chain joins TRBV20-1 to TRBJ2-7; 10 nucleotides line up with TRBD2. V trimming: 3 bases; J trimming: 3 bases; junction bases outside the gene matches: 5. The CDR3 length is 14 residues. CDR1 DFQATT and CDR2 SNEGSKA come from the germline V gene (reference sequence). The CDR3 DNA reads TGCAGTGCTAGTATGTCTAGCGGGGGCTACGAGCAGTACTTC. This encodes CSASMSSGGYEQYF.

The gene calls are TRBV9 and TRBJ2-2; D not certain. Per the germline V gene, CDR1 is SGDLS and CDR2 is YYNGEE. Trimming removed 3 bases from V and 3 bases from J, with 6 bases in between. The CDR3 spans 13 residues. CDR3 protein: CASSAHYTGELFF. CDR3 nucleotides: TGTGCCAGCAGCGCCCATTACACCGGGGAGCTGTTTTTT.

The chain carries TRBV4-1 and TRBJ2-3, with D uncertain. Germline V gives CDR1 MGHRA, CDR2 YSYEKL. CDR3 length equals 13 residues. Trimming removed 4 bases at V and 6 bases at J, with 11 bases between. Here the CDR3 reads CASSPEEFDTQYF. In DNA form, the CDR3 reads TGCGCCAGCAGCCCTGAAGAATTCGATACGCAGTATTTT.

V and J are TRBV7-3 and TRBJ1-1, with TRBD1 identical over 9 bases. Germline V gene lookup returns CDR1 SGHTA and CDR2 FQGTGA. This CDR3 comprises 14 residues. With 5 bases clipped from V and 1 base from J, the junction kept 2 bases outside the gene matches. The CDR3 region is CASSHRGQNTEAFF. CDR3 sequence (DNA): TGTGCCAGCAGCCACAGGGGGCAGAACACTGAAGCTTTCTTT.

The V gene is TRBV7-9, the J gene TRBJ1-6; D might be TRBD1 (5 bases). From germline, CDR1 is SEHNR and CDR2 FQNEAQ (reference sequence). V gave up 10 bases and J gave up 7 bases, with 11 bases separating them. This CDR3 contains 12 residues. This CDR3 is CATTVPNSPLHF. CDR3 DNA sequence: TGTGCCACGACAGTCCCAAATTCACCCCTCCACTTT.

The rearrangement links TRBV10-3 to TRBJ2-5, with D unclear. The V gene lost 0 bases and the J gene lost 0 bases, with 17 bases spanning the gap. This CDR3 has 18 residues. Germline CDR1 reads ENHRY; CDR2 reads SYGVKD. CDR3 DNA: TGTGCCATCAGTGAGTCTTTGGTTCCTGGGCCGTACCAAGAGACCCAGTACTTC. Translation gives CAISESLVPGPYQETQYF.

The rearrangement joins TRBV21-1 to TRBJ2-5; the table names TRBD2, a call not compared with the DNA. TRBV21-1 is reported as a pseudogene. The CDR3 runs 16 residues. As DNA, the CDR3 is TGTGCCAGCAGCACTTCGCAACTAGATCCTCAGGAGACCCAGTACTTC. It is translated as CASSTSQLDPQETQYF.

The genes are TRBV28 and TRBJ2-1; 8 bases align to TRBD2. The J call may be mistaken, given a closer DNA end match to TRBJ2-7. The CDR3 length is 17 residues. Germline V gene lookup returns CDR1 MDHEN and CDR2 SYDVKM. The CDR3 DNA is TGTGCCAGCAGTTTATCTTCTTGGCGGGAGGCGTACAATGAGCAGTACTTC. Amino acid sequence: CASSLSSWREAYNEQYF.

The CDR3 spells CSAPPGQPYNEQFF. CDR3 nucleotide sequence: TGCAGTGCTCCTCCGGGACAGCCATACAATGAGCAGTTCTTC. The chain combines TRBV20-1 with TRBJ2-1; 7 nucleotides line up with TRBD1. The germline CDR1 and CDR2 sequences are DFQATT and SNEGSKA (reference sequence). The V and J ends lost 5 bases and 4 bases, in that order; junction bases with no gene match: 8. The CDR3 length is 14 residues.

This clonotype was seen a handful of times. The rearrangement uses TRBV11-1 and TRBJ2-6; 7 bases map to TRBD1. The CDR3 runs 20 residues. Trimming took 2 bases from V and 2 from J; bases not matched to a gene: 15. Germline CDR1 is SGHAT and CDR2 is FQDESV (reference sequence). Here the CDR3 reads CASSLRFGQAQITGANVLTF. CDR3 DNA: TGTGCCAGCAGCTTACGATTCGGACAGGCCCAAATAACTGGGGCCAACGTCCTGACTTTC.

This clonotype was seen more than once but under ten times. V is TRBV10-3 and J is TRBJ1-6, with no clear D. V lost 2 bases to trimming and J lost 6 bases, with 5 bases between them. The CDR3 is 13 amino acids. Germline loops: CDR1 ENHRY, CDR2 SYGVKD. The CDR3 DNA reads as TGTGCCATCAGTGAGGGCACTAATTCACCCCTCCACTTT. This sequence encodes CAISEGTNSPLHF.